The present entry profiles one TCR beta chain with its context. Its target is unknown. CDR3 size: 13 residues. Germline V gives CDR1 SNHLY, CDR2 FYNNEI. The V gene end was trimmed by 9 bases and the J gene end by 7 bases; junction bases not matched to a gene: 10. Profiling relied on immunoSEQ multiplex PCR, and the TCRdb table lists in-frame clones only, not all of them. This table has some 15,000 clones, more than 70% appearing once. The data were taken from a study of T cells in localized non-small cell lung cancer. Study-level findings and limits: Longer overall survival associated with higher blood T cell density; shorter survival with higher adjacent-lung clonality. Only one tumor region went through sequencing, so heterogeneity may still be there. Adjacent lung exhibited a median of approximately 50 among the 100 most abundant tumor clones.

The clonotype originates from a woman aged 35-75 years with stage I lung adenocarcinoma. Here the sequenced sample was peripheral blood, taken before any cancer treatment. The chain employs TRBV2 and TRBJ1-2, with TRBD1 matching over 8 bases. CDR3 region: CASWKTGVGGYTF. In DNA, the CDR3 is TGTGCCAGTTGGAAGACAGGGGTGGGTGGCTACACCTTC.